This TCR beta chain was identified in a study of post-analysis software for immune sequencing data. At the level of the study: Recorded disease courses covered relapsing-remitting, secondary progressive and progressive-relapsing multiple sclerosis. Some patients had no subtype annotation.

Prepared libraries of TCR beta cDNA carried unique molecular identifiers. A population of roughly 0.9 to 11 million T cells gave rise to roughly 490,000 cDNA molecules. TCRdb used MiXCR to reprocess the PCR reads, holding one entry per CDR3 protein. The repertoire has roughly 200,000 distinct CDR3 sequences, approximately 28% of them found once; the top ten carry roughly 3.4%. The CDR3 sequence is 15 residues long. Trimming left V 8 bases short and J 0 bases short, with 14 bases between. Looked up from germline, CDR1 is MNHEY and CDR2 is SVGAGI. With respect to this clonotype: Its antigen is still unknown. A much larger clonotype is one base distant, so this may be a read error.

Whole-study findings and limits: When the samples were clustered directly with F measure, those that had been prepared in the same batch showed strong co-clustering. Patients carried roughly 5 TRBV segments more frequently than controls did, and TRBV5-6, TRBV5-1 and TRBV20-1 were among them. Normalized Chao1 diversity in multiple sclerosis patients fell significantly below that of controls.

The clonotype was recovered from a girl aged 2-17 years with multiple sclerosis. V is TRBV6-5 and J is TRBJ2-1; D gene uncertain. Sequencing used blood. The CDR3 loop is CASGKRLLSYNEQFF. The CDR3 nucleotides are TGTGCCAGCGGTAAAAGACTCCTCTCCTACAATGAGCAGTTCTTC.